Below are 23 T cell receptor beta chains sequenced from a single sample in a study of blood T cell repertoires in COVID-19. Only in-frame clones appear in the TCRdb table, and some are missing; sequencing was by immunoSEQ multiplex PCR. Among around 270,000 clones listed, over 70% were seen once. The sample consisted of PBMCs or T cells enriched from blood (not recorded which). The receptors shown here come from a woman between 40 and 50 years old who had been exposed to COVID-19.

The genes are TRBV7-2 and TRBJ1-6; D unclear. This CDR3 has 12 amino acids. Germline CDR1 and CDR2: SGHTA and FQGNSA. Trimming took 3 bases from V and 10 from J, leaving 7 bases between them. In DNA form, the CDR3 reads TGTGCCAGCAGCTTTCGGGAGTCACCCCTCCACTTT. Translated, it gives CASSFRESPLHF.

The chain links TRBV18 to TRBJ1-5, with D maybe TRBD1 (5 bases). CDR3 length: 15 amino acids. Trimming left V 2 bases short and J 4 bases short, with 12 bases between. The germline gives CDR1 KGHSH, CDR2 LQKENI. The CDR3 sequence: CASSPAGMGNQPQHF. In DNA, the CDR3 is TGTGCCAGCTCACCAGCAGGGATGGGAAATCAGCCCCAGCATTTT.

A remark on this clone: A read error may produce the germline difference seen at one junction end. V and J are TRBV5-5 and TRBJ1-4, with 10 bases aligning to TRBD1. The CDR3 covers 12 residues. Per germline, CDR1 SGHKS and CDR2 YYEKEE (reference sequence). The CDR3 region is CASSWTGGFMSF. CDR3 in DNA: TGTGCCAGCAGCTGGACAGGGGGATTTATGAGCTTT.

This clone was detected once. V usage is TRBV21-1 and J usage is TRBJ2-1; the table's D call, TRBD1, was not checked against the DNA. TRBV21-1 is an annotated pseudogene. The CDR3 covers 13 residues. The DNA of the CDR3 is TGTGCCAGCAGCAAAGACAGGGACAATGAGCAGTTCTTC. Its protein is CASSKDRDNEQFF.

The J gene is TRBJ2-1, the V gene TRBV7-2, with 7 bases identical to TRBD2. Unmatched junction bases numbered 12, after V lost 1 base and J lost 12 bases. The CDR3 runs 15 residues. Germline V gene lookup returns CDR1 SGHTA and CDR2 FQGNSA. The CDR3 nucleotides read TGTGCCAGCAGCTTAGGCGGCGGGAGATTGATTGCGCAGTTCTTC. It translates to CASSLGGGRLIAQFF.

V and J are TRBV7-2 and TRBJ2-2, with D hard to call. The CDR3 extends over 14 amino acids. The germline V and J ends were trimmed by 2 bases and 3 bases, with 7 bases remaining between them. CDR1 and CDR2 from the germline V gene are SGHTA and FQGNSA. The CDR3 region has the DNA TGTGCCAGCAGCTTATCCGGGTACACCGGGGAGCTGTTTTTT. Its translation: CASSLSGYTGELFF. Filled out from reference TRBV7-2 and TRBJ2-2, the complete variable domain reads GAGVSQSPSNKVTEKGKDVELRCDPISGHTALYWYRQSLGQGLEFLIYFQGNSAPDKSGLPSDRFSAERTGGSVSTLTIQRTQQEDSAVYLCASSLSGYTGELFFGEGSRLTVL.

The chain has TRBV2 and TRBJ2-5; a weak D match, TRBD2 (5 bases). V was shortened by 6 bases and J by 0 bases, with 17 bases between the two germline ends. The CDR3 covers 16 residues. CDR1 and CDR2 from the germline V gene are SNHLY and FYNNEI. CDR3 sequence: CASRPPAGMYQETQYF. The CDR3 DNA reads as TGTGCCAGCAGGCCCCCGGCCGGGATGTACCAAGAGACCCAGTACTTC.

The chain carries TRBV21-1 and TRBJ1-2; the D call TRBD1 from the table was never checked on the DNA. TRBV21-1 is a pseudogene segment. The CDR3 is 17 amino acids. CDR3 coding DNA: TGTGCCAGCAGCAAAGGGGGGGGACAGGGGTGTAACTATGGCTACACCTTC. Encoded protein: CASSKGGGQGCNYGYTF.

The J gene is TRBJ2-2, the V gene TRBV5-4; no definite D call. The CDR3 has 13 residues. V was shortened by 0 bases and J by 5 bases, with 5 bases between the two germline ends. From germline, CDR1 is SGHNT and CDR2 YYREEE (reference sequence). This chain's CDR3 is CASSLGATGELFF. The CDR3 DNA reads TGTGCCAGCAGCTTGGGGGCAACCGGGGAGCTGTTTTTT.

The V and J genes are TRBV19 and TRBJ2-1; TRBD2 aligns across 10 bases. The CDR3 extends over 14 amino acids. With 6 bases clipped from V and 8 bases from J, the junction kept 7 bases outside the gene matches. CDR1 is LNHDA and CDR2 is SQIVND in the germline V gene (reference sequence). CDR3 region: CASRLAGGSHEQFF. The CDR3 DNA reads TGTGCCAGTAGATTAGCGGGGGGTAGTCATGAGCAGTTCTTC.

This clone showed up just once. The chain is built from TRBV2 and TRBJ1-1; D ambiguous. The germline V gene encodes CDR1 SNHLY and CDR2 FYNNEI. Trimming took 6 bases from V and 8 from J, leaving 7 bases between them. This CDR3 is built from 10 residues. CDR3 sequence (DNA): TGTGCCAGCAGATCGGGAGAAGCTTTCTTT. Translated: CASRSGEAFF.

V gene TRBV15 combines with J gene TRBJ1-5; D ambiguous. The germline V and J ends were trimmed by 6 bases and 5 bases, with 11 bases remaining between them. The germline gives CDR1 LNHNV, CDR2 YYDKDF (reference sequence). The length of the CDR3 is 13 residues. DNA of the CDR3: TGTGCCACCAGGAATATGGAGGATCAGCCCCAGCATTTT. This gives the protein CATRNMEDQPQHF.

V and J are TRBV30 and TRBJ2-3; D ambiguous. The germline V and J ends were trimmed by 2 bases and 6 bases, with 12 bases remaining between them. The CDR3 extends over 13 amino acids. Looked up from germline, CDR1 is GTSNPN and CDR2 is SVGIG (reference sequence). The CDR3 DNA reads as TGTGCCTGGAGTTTAGTAGCTGGGGATACGCAGTATTTT. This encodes CAWSLVAGDTQYF.

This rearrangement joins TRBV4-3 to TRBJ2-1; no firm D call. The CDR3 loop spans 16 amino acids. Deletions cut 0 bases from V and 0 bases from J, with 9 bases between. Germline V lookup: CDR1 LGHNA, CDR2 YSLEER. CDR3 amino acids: CASSQDSLSSYNEQFF. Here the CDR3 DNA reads TGCGCCAGCAGCCAAGATAGTCTTAGCTCCTACAATGAGCAGTTCTTC.

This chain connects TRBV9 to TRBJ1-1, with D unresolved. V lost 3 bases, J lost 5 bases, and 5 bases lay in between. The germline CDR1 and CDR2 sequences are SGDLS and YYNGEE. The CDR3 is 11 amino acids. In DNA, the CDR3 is TGTGCCAGCAGCGGACAAACTGAAGCTTTCTTT. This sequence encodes CASSGQTEAFF.

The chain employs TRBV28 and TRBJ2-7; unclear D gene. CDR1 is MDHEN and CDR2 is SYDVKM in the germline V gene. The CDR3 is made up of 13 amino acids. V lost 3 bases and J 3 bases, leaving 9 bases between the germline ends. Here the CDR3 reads CASSLETDYEQYV. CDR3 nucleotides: TGTGCCAGCAGTTTGGAAACAGACTACGAGCAGTACGTC.

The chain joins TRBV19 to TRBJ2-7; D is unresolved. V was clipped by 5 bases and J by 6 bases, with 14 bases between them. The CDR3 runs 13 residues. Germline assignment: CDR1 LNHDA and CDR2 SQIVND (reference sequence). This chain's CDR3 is CASSYSLASEQYV. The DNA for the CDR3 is TGTGCCAGTAGTTATTCTTTGGCCTCCGAGCAGTACGTC.

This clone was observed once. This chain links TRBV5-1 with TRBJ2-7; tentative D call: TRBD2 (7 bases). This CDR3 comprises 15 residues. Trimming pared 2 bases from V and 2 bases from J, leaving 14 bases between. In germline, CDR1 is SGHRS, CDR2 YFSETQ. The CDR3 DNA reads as TGCGCCAGCAGCTTTGGGGGGGCAGGAACCTACGAGCAGTACTTC. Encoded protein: CASSFGGAGTYEQYF.

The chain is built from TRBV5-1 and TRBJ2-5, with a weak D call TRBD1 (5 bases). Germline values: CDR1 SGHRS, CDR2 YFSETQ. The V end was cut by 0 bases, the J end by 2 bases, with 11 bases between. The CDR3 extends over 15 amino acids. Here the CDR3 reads CASSLVQGIQETQYF. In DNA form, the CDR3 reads TGCGCCAGCAGCTTGGTTCAGGGAATACAAGAGACCCAGTACTTC.

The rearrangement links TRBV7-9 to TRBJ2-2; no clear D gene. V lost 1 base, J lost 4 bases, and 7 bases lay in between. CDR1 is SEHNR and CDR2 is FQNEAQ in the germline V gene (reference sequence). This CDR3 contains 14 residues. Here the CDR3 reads CASSLDSLTGELFF. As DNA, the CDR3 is TGTGCCAGCAGCTTAGATAGCCTCACCGGGGAGCTGTTTTTT.

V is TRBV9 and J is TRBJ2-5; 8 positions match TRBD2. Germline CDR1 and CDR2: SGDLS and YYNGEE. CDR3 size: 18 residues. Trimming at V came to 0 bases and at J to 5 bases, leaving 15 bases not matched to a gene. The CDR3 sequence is CASSVGGTRPLSGETQYF. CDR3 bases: TGTGCCAGCAGCGTAGGCGGGACTAGACCCCTCTCTGGGGAGACCCAGTACTTC.

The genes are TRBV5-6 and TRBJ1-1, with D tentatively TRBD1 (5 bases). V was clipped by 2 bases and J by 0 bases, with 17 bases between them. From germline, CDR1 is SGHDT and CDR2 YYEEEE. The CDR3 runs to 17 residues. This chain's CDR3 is CASSLGAWTTLNTEAFF. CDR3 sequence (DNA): TGTGCCAGCAGCTTAGGAGCTTGGACAACCTTGAACACTGAAGCTTTCTTT.

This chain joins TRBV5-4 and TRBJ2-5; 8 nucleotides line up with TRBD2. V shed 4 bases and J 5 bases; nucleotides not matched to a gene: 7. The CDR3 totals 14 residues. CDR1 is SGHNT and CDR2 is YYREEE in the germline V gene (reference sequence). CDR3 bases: TGTGCCAGCAGCATAGCGGGACCGGGGGAGACCCAGTACTTC. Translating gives CASSIAGPGETQYF. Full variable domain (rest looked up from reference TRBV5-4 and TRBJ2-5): ETGVTQSPTHLIKTRGQQVTLRCSSQSGHNTVSWYQQALGQGPQFIFQYYREEENGRGNFPPRFSGLQFPNYSSELNVNALELDDSALYLCASSIAGPGETQYFGPGTRLLVL.